This entry concerns a single T cell receptor (beta chain). The protocol was immunoSEQ multiplex PCR, while the TCRdb copy is restricted to in-frame clones and leaves out a portion. Of 100,000 to 120,000 clones listed, over 60% are singletons. These data originate in a study of blood T cell repertoires in COVID-19. The CDR3 length is 12 residues. Germline V gives CDR1 ENHRY, CDR2 SYGVKD. V was clipped by 6 bases and J by 1 base, with 7 bases between them. The V and J genes are TRBV10-3 and TRBJ2-7; D unclear. This TCR was recovered from an elderly woman with active or convalescent COVID-19. The sequenced sample was peripheral blood. This CDR3 reads CAIRGQSYEQYF. CDR3 nucleotides: TGTGCCATCAGGGGCCAGTCCTACGAGCAGTACTTC.